Below, 19 T cell receptor beta chains from the same sample are listed, as sequenced in a study of T cell responses to AZD1222 COVID-19 vaccine. Measured with immunoSEQ multiplex PCR; TCRdb has only the in-frame clones, and not every one. This sample has some 130,000 clones, with approximately 88% found just once. The sequenced sample was peripheral blood, obtained on day 0 of AZD1222 vaccination. The receptors stem from an adult in good health.

The chain carries TRBV28 and TRBJ1-4; D may be TRBD1 (5 bases). Trimming removed 6 bases from V and 8 bases from J, with 22 bases in between. The CDR3 covers 16 residues. CDR1 MDHEN and CDR2 SYDVKM come from the germline V gene. This CDR3 reads CASRLYGAGQEEKLFF. CDR3 DNA sequence: TGTGCCAGCAGATTGTATGGGGCAGGCCAAGAGGAAAAACTGTTTTTT.

The CDR3 sequence is CASSQIKNTEAFF. The CDR3 DNA follows: TGTGCCAGCTCACAAATCAAAAACACTGAAGCTTTCTTT. V and J are TRBV18 and TRBJ1-1; D is unresolved. Trimming removed 4 bases at V and 2 bases at J, with 8 bases between. This CDR3 region has 13 residues. Germline V gives CDR1 KGHSH, CDR2 LQKENI.

The genes are TRBV18 and TRBJ1-4; the match to TRBD1 covers 8 bases. The V and J ends lost 0 bases and 12 bases, in that order; junction bases with no gene match: 9. The germline CDR1 and CDR2 sequences are KGHSH and LQKENI. The CDR3 is made up of 15 amino acids. As DNA, the CDR3 is TGTGCCAGCTCACCACCGGGAACAGGGGGACGGGAACTGTTTTTT. Translated, it gives CASSPPGTGGRELFF.

Only one count was recorded for this clone. The chain couples TRBV11-1 to TRBJ1-1, with 8 bases identical to TRBD1. The V gene's germline CDR1 is SGHAT and CDR2 FQDESV (reference sequence). V lost 1 base and J lost 4; bases outside the gene matches: 8. The CDR3 is 16 residues long. The CDR3 DNA reads as TGTGCCAGCAGCTTAGGCCAGGGGGCGATCGGCACTGAAGCTTTCTTT. It is translated as CASSLGQGAIGTEAFF.

The V call is TRBV19, the J call TRBJ1-2, with D maybe TRBD1 (5 bases). Per the germline V gene, CDR1 is LNHDA and CDR2 is SQIVND (reference sequence). Trimming took 3 bases from V and 8 from J, leaving 10 bases between them. CDR3 length: 12 residues. The CDR3 bases are TGTGCCAGTAGTATTCAGGGCGCGGGCTACACCTTC. As protein: CASSIQGAGYTF.

This clone was counted a single time. This chain uses TRBV19 with TRBJ1-2; 7 positions match TRBD1. The CDR3 length is 14 residues. Germline V gene data show CDR1 as LNHDA and CDR2 as SQIVND (reference sequence). The V and J ends lost 4 bases and 2 bases, in that order; junction bases with no gene match: 4. CDR3 in DNA: TGTGCCAGTAGTAGGACAGGCCCGAACTATGGCTACACCTTC. Translation: CASSRTGPNYGYTF.

V is TRBV5-1 and J is TRBJ1-5; 7 bases line up with TRBD1. The CDR3 length is 14 residues. CDR1 is SGHRS and CDR2 is YFSETQ in the germline V gene. V shed 1 base, J shed 6 bases, and the junction held 4 bases outside the gene matches. The CDR3 DNA is TGCGCCAGCAGCTTGACAGGGGTTGGTCAGCCCCAGCATTTT. It is translated as CASSLTGVGQPQHF.

The J gene is TRBJ1-3, the V gene TRBV5-6; D unresolved. The CDR3 loop spans 14 amino acids. Germline CDR1 is SGHDT and CDR2 is YYEEEE. V gave up 2 bases and J gave up 0 bases, with 6 bases separating them. The CDR3 is CASSLISSGNTIYF. CDR3 sequence (DNA): TGTGCCAGCAGCTTAATCAGCTCTGGAAACACCATATATTTT. The entire variable domain, with the rest obtained from reference TRBV5-6 and TRBJ1-3, is as follows: DAGVTQSPTHLIKTRGQQVTLRCSPKSGHDTVSWYQQALGQGPQFIFQYYEEEERQRGNFPDRFSGHQFPNYSSELNVNALLLGDSALYLCASSLISSGNTIYFGEGSWLTVV.

V gene TRBV5-6 combines with J gene TRBJ1-4; no definite D call. From germline, CDR1 is SGHDT and CDR2 YYEEEE. The CDR3 is made up of 13 amino acids. V was shortened by 0 bases and J by 8 bases, with 8 bases between the two germline ends. Here the CDR3 reads CASSLVSREKLFF. The CDR3 DNA is TGTGCCAGCAGCTTGGTTTCTCGGGAAAAACTGTTTTTT.

V and J are TRBV28 and TRBJ1-5; 7 bases line up with TRBD1. The germline V gene encodes CDR1 MDHEN and CDR2 SYDVKM. This CDR3 contains 15 residues. V lost 6 bases, J lost 2 bases, and 7 bases stayed unmatched. The CDR3 bases are TGTGCCAGCAGCATGACAGGGTTGGGCAATCAGCCCCAGCATTTT. Its translation is CASSMTGLGNQPQHF.

V is TRBV27 and J is TRBJ2-1; a possible D gene is TRBD2 (6 bases). This CDR3 spans 15 amino acids. Per the germline V gene, CDR1 is MNHEY and CDR2 is SMNVEV (reference sequence). The V end lost 6 bases, the J end lost 0 bases, and 12 bases lay between the germline ends. In nucleotides, the CDR3 is TGTGCCAGCAGGGTAGCGGAAAGCTCCTACAATGAGCAGTTCTTC. The encoded protein is CASRVAESSYNEQFF.

The chain couples TRBV11-3 to TRBJ2-3; D is unclear. Germline lookup yields CDR1 SGHNT and CDR2 YENEEA. The CDR3 extends over 13 amino acids. Trimming removed 0 bases at V and 6 bases at J, with 7 bases between. This CDR3 is CASSLEGRDTQYF. CDR3 nucleotide sequence: TGTGCCAGCAGCTTAGAAGGCAGGGATACGCAGTATTTT.

This clone showed up just once. J is TRBJ2-3 and V is TRBV28, with D perhaps TRBD1 or TRBD2 (5 bases each). The V end lost 6 bases, the J end lost 2 bases, and 15 bases lay between the germline ends. Per germline, CDR1 MDHEN and CDR2 SYDVKM. The CDR3 consists of 15 residues. The CDR3 nucleotides read TGTGCCAGCAGCTCTACTCACGGGACCACAGATACGCAGTATTTT. This codes for CASSSTHGTTDTQYF.

A few counts support this clone. The chain recombines TRBV3-1 (or the pseudogene TRBV3-2) with TRBJ1-2; D gene uncertain. The CDR3 loop spans 12 amino acids. V gave up 4 bases and J gave up 9 bases, with 12 bases separating them. Germline CDR1 LGHDT, CDR2 YNNKEL (reference sequence). This CDR3 is CASSPGLGSYTF. The CDR3 DNA follows: TGTGCCAGCAGCCCAGGACTGGGGAGCTACACCTTC.

The chain uses TRBV5-5 and TRBJ1-3; TRBD1 might be the D (5 bases). Trimming shortened V by 10 bases and J by 0 bases, and 14 bases separated the two germline ends. This CDR3 spans 14 amino acids. Germline CDR1 SGHKS, CDR2 YYEKEE (reference sequence). Written as DNA, the CDR3 is TGTGCCTCGGGGGACCCCCACTCTGGAAACACCATATATTTT. Translating it yields CASGDPHSGNTIYF.

This chain connects TRBV5-6 to TRBJ1-1; the match to TRBD1 covers 8 bases. From germline, CDR1 is SGHDT and CDR2 YYEEEE. V shed 0 bases, J shed 5 bases, and the junction held 3 bases outside the gene matches. The CDR3 has 14 residues. This CDR3 is CASSLGRGRTEAFF. The CDR3 region has the DNA TGTGCCAGCAGCTTGGGCAGGGGGCGAACTGAAGCTTTCTTT.

The V call is TRBV7-9, the J call TRBJ2-1, with 7 bases matching TRBD1. V shed 5 bases and J 14 bases; nucleotides not matched to a gene: 12. The CDR3 extends over 13 amino acids. The germline gives CDR1 SEHNR, CDR2 FQNEAQ (reference sequence). This CDR3 is CASSTIDRDREFF. CDR3 nucleotides: TGTGCCAGCAGCACCATTGACAGGGACCGGGAGTTCTTC.

This clone has just one count. V usage is TRBV7-9 and J usage is TRBJ2-6; D is perhaps TRBD1 (5 bases). CDR3 length equals 15 residues. Germline V lookup: CDR1 SEHNR, CDR2 FQNEAQ (reference sequence). Trimming stripped 2 bases from V and 4 bases from J, with 9 bases between. In nucleotides, the CDR3 is TGTGCCAGCAGCTTACCAGGGTGGGGGGCCAACGTCCTGACTTTC. Protein product: CASSLPGWGANVLTF.

In its sample, this clone was seen once. The rearrangement joins TRBV5-4 to TRBJ1-1, with a possible D match to TRBD1 (6 bases). Trimming cost V 5 bases and J 11 bases, with 28 bases left between them. This CDR3 has 16 residues. Looked up from germline, CDR1 is SGHNT and CDR2 is YYREEE (reference sequence). Written as DNA, the CDR3 is TGTGCCAGCAGATCAAACCGGGACACGGGCGTCACGGGGGCTTTCTTT. This encodes CASRSNRDTGVTGAFF.